A single sample gave rise to the 31 T cell receptor beta chains below, sequenced in a study of T-cell memory formation after mild COVID-19. Each CDR3 protein is one row after TCRdb ran MiXCR on the 5' RACE reads. Of roughly 190,000 distinct CDR3 sequences in the sample, over 9.5% were seen once. Material: PBMCs or a T cell subset sorted from them (not recorded which). Receptors were obtained from a man aged 18 to 30 who had mild COVID-19 (a few samples of this study predate the infection). Cell type and time point are not known.

The chain recombines TRBV6-1 with TRBJ2-7; 9 nucleotides align to TRBD2. CDR3 size: 13 residues. CDR1 MNHNS and CDR2 SASEGT come from the germline V gene. The J segment lost 7 bases and the V segment lost 8 bases, leaving 9 bases of the junction unmatched. CDR3 bases: TGTGCCAGCGGCGGGGGGGCTCCGGAGGAGCAGTACTTC. Its protein is CASGGGAPEEQYF.

This chain joins TRBV5-1 and TRBJ2-5, with D unresolved. Trimming removed 4 bases at V and 2 bases at J, with 15 bases between. CDR3 length: 15 amino acids. The germline CDR1 and CDR2 sequences are SGHRS and YFSETQ. The CDR3: CASSPGPGPQETQYF. The CDR3 DNA reads as TGCGCCAGCAGCCCCGGCCCAGGCCCTCAAGAGACCCAGTACTTC.

Only a few counts were recorded for this clonotype. The genes are TRBV13 and TRBJ2-5; the D gene could be TRBD1 or TRBD2 (6 bases each). Germline lookup yields CDR1 PRHDT and CDR2 FYEKMQ (reference sequence). V was trimmed by 0 bases and J by 5 bases, leaving 13 bases between them. CDR3 length: 15 amino acids. In nucleotides, the CDR3 is TGTGCCAGCAGCTTAGGCCGTCAGGGGAGGGAGACCCAGTACTTC. It specifies CASSLGRQGRETQYF.

This clonotype was seen more than once but under ten times. The rearrangement uses TRBV21-1 and TRBJ2-7. TRBV21-1 is deemed a pseudogene. The CDR3 extends over 12 amino acids. CDR3 in DNA: TGTGCCAGCAGCAAAGTACGAACCGAGCAGTACGTC. Its protein is CASSKVRTEQYV.

The rearrangement links TRBV5-1 to TRBJ2-7; 9 bases match TRBD1. V shed 0 bases, J shed 3 bases, and the junction held 1 base outside the gene matches. CDR3 length: 14 residues. CDR1 and CDR2 (germline): SGHRS, YFSETQ. This CDR3 reads CASSLGTGVYEQYV. The CDR3 DNA reads TGCGCCAGCAGCTTGGGGACAGGGGTCTACGAGCAGTACGTC.

J is TRBJ2-3 and V is TRBV5-1, with D maybe TRBD2 (5 bases). Germline V CDR1 and CDR2: SGHRS, YFSETQ. Trimming pared 1 base from V and 4 bases from J, leaving 10 bases between. The CDR3 has 14 residues. CDR3 sequence reads: CASSLTRLADTQYF. The CDR3 DNA reads TGCGCCAGCAGCTTGACTAGGCTCGCAGATACGCAGTATTTT.

This clonotype was seen at least ten times. CDR3 coding DNA: TGTGCCAGCTCACCGGACAGCTACGAGCAGTACGTC. This sequence encodes CASSPDSYEQYV. The chain carries TRBV18 and TRBJ2-7, with D possibly being TRBD1 (6 bases). The CDR3 runs to 12 residues. The germline gives CDR1 KGHSH, CDR2 LQKENI. V was clipped by 3 bases and J by 3 bases, with 6 bases between them.

The chain couples TRBV7-8 to TRBJ2-5, with 8 bases lining up with TRBD1. This CDR3 contains 14 residues. J gave up 5 bases and V 6 bases, and 8 bases lay outside the gene matches. Germline V CDR1 and CDR2: SGHVS, FQNEAQ. CDR3 loop: CASRQGVTEETQYF. The CDR3, as DNA: TGTGCCAGCAGACAGGGGGTCACGGAGGAGACCCAGTACTTC.

This clonotype has only one observation. The chain has TRBV6-5 and TRBJ1-2; 7 bases fit TRBD1. With 5 bases clipped from V and 8 bases from J, the junction kept 11 bases outside the gene matches. The CDR3 has 14 amino acids. CDR1 and CDR2 from the germline V gene are MNHEY and SVGAGI. DNA for the CDR3: TGTGCCAGCAGTAACCCTACAGGGGTCAGCGGCTACACCTTC. Residues: CASSNPTGVSGYTF.

This clonotype has only a few counts. The rearrangement uses TRBV4-2 and TRBJ2-1; the D gene could be TRBD1 or TRBD2 (5 bases each). Germline loops: CDR1 LGHNA, CDR2 YNFKEQ. CDR3 length equals 15 residues. V was shortened by 0 bases and J by 5 bases, with 11 bases between the two germline ends. The CDR3 DNA reads TGTGCCAGCAGCCAAGACATCAGAGGGGACAATGAGCAGTTCTTC. This translates into CASSQDIRGDNEQFF.

The V call is TRBV20-1, the J call TRBJ2-3; D gene ambiguous. The germline gives CDR1 DFQATT, CDR2 SNEGSKA (reference sequence). CDR3 length: 14 amino acids. V was shortened by 3 bases and J by 2 bases, with 12 bases between the two germline ends. The chain's CDR3 is CSASGFQSTDTQYF. The CDR3 DNA sequence: TGCAGTGCTAGTGGTTTCCAGTCCACAGATACGCAGTATTTT.

This clonotype was seen more than once but under ten times. The chain couples TRBV10-3 to TRBJ1-1; D gene uncertain. Germline V gives CDR1 ENHRY, CDR2 SYGVKD. The CDR3 runs to 13 residues. The V end lost 6 bases, the J end lost 0 bases, and 8 bases lay between the germline ends. This CDR3 is CAIRQNLNTEAFF. As DNA, the CDR3 is TGTGCCATCAGACAAAACCTGAACACTGAAGCTTTCTTT.

This clonotype has only a few counts. The chain employs TRBV7-2 and TRBJ1-1; tentatively, D is TRBD1 (6 bases). Between the trimmed V and J ends, which lost 3 bases and 4 bases, there was a span of 9 bases. The CDR3 consists of 13 residues. Germline-derived CDR1 and CDR2 are SGHTA and FQGNSA. The CDR3, as DNA: TGTGCCAGCAGCTTTACAGGGAGCACTGAAGCTTTCTTT. Its protein product is CASSFTGSTEAFF.

This clonotype was seen at least ten times. The V gene is TRBV5-1, the J gene TRBJ2-5, with D uncertain. CDR3 length: 12 amino acids. The V and J ends lost 2 bases and 4 bases respectively, with 6 bases between them. CDR1 SGHRS and CDR2 YFSETQ come from the germline V gene. This chain's CDR3 is CASSLLGETQYF. CDR3 DNA sequence: TGCGCCAGCAGCTTACTGGGAGAGACCCAGTACTTC.

The chain combines TRBV7-2 with TRBJ2-3; D unclear. The germline gives CDR1 SGHTA, CDR2 FQGNSA. CDR3 length: 8 amino acids. The V gene lost 11 bases and the J gene lost 5 bases, with 2 bases spanning the gap. CDR3 coding DNA: TGTGCCGTAGATACGCAGTATTTT. Its translation is CAVDTQYF.

A few counts support this clonotype. The chain carries TRBV18 and TRBJ1-1; 7 nucleotides line up with TRBD1. Per the germline V gene, CDR1 is KGHSH and CDR2 is LQKENI. Trimming removed 8 bases from V and 1 base from J; junction bases left unmatched: 13. The CDR3 consists of 16 residues. The DNA of the CDR3 is TGTGCCAGCCAACCCACCCCGGGACAGAGGAACACTGAAGCTTTCTTT. Its translation is CASQPTPGQRNTEAFF.

This clonotype came up a few times. This sequence joins TRBV6-5 and TRBJ1-1; D not certain. Germline lookup yields CDR1 MNHEY and CDR2 SVGAGI. This CDR3 spans 13 amino acids. Trimming left V 5 bases short and J 10 bases short, with 17 bases between. The CDR3 DNA reads TGTGCCAGCAGTCAGACTGTCCCGGAAATAGCTTTCTTT. It translates to CASSQTVPEIAFF.

This clonotype was observed a few times. This sequence joins TRBV20-1 and TRBJ2-3; D not resolved. The CDR3 runs 13 residues. V lost 3 bases and J 4 bases, leaving 11 bases between the germline ends. Germline-derived CDR1 and CDR2 are DFQATT and SNEGSKA (reference sequence). The CDR3 nucleotides read TGCAGTGCTAGGGGAAGGTCTCCAGATACGCAGTATTTT. This codes for CSARGRSPDTQYF.

V gene TRBV3-1 combines with J gene TRBJ1-4; D is uncertain. The germline V and J ends were trimmed by 4 bases and 8 bases, with 11 bases remaining between them. From germline, CDR1 is LGHDT and CDR2 YNNKEL (reference sequence). The CDR3 loop spans 13 amino acids. CDR3 nucleotides: TGTGCCAGCAGCCCACAAAACCCGGAAAAACTGTTTTTT. This translates into CASSPQNPEKLFF.

Ten or more counts support this clonotype. The chain joins TRBV9 to TRBJ2-5; 8 bases fit TRBD2. The CDR3 is 15 residues long. V lost 0 bases to trimming and J lost 5 bases; unmatched junction nucleotides: 6. Germline assignment: CDR1 SGDLS and CDR2 YYNGEE. The CDR3 coding sequence is TGTGCCAGCAGCGTAGTCGGACTAGCATGGGAGACCCAGTACTTC. This sequence encodes CASSVVGLAWETQYF.

The V gene is TRBV29-1, the J gene TRBJ2-5; D gene unclear. CDR1 and CDR2 (germline): SQVTM, ANQGSEA. The CDR3 has 14 residues. V was cut by 5 bases and J by 2 bases, with 15 bases left in between. CDR3 nucleotides: TGCAGCGTTCAGTCCAGATTGCTACAAGAGACCCAGTACTTC. Protein sequence: CSVQSRLLQETQYF.

The chain employs TRBV5-1 and TRBJ2-2, with D perhaps matching TRBD2 (6 bases). Germline V lookup: CDR1 SGHRS, CDR2 YFSETQ. Trimming removed 4 bases from V and 1 base from J, with 11 bases in between. The CDR3 extends over 15 amino acids. CDR3 nucleotide sequence: TGCGCCAGCAGCCGAGGAGGGTTGAACACCGGGGAGCTGTTTTTT. Its translation is CASSRGGLNTGELFF.

J is TRBJ2-7 and V is TRBV12-3 or TRBV12-4; D might be TRBD1 (5 bases). CDR3 length: 13 amino acids. Trimming left V 1 base short and J 3 bases short, with 7 bases between. Here the CDR3 DNA reads TGTGCCAGCAGTTTAGGACAGTACTACGAGCAGTACGTC. Protein: CASSLGQYYEQYV.

This clonotype has a count of ten or more. The chain joins TRBV10-3 to TRBJ2-5, with D possibly being TRBD2 (6 bases). Trimming took 7 bases from V and 4 from J, leaving 13 bases between them. The CDR3 length is 13 residues. Germline values: CDR1 ENHRY, CDR2 SYGVKD. DNA of the CDR3: TGTGCCATCACTGCGGGGACCGGAGAGACCCAGTACTTC. Its protein is CAITAGTGETQYF.

This clonotype was seen more than once but under ten times. V usage is TRBV5-1 and J usage is TRBJ1-2; 7 nucleotides match TRBD1. There are 13 residues in the CDR3. The V and J ends lost 4 bases and 6 bases, in that order; junction bases with no gene match: 6. CDR1 and CDR2 (germline): SGHRS, YFSETQ. The CDR3 DNA reads as TGCGCCAGCAGCCACGGACAGGAGAATGGCTACACCTTC. Its protein product is CASSHGQENGYTF.

The gene calls are TRBV7-2 and TRBJ1-1, with D possibly TRBD1 on 6 matching bases. CDR1 is SGHTA, CDR2 FQGNSA, per germline. CDR3 length: 14 residues. Between the trimmed V and J ends, which lost 5 bases and 6 bases, there was a span of 16 bases. The CDR3 sequence: CASSGDRIGSEAFF. CDR3 DNA sequence: TGTGCCAGCAGCGGTGACAGGATAGGGTCTGAAGCTTTCTTT.

This clonotype was picked up a small number of times. The chain combines TRBV5-1 with TRBJ2-3; 10 bases are shared with TRBD2. Germline V lookup: CDR1 SGHRS, CDR2 YFSETQ. After removal of 1 base from V and 5 bases from J, the junction contained 4 bases not matched to a gene. The CDR3 has 15 residues. The CDR3 region is CASSLFLAGEDTQYF. Written as DNA, the CDR3 is TGCGCCAGCAGCTTGTTTCTAGCGGGGGAAGATACGCAGTATTTT.

This clonotype has just a few counts. CDR3 in DNA: TGCAGCACCGGTGCGGATACGCAGTATTTT. Amino acids: CSTGADTQYF. The V call is TRBV29-1, the J call TRBJ2-3; D unresolved. This CDR3 comprises 10 residues. Trimming left V 8 bases short and J 6 bases short, with 9 bases between. Germline V gives CDR1 SQVTM, CDR2 ANQGSEA.

There are a few counts of this clonotype. The chain recombines TRBV6-2 or TRBV6-3 with TRBJ2-6; D is ambiguous. The CDR3 has 17 amino acids. V lost 2 bases, J lost 2 bases, and 13 bases lay in between. Germline V gene lookup returns CDR1 MNHEY and CDR2 SVGEGT. The CDR3 sequence: CASSYRASTTGANVLTF. The DNA of the CDR3 is TGTGCCAGCAGTTACAGGGCAAGTACCACTGGGGCCAACGTCCTGACTTTC.

V is TRBV6-5 and J is TRBJ2-7; D may be TRBD1 or TRBD2 (5 bases each). Germline CDR1 is MNHEY and CDR2 is SVGAGI. V lost 6 bases to trimming and J lost 8 bases, with 17 bases between them. This CDR3 is built from 13 residues. The DNA of the CDR3 is TGTGCCAGCAGGGGGGTCGAAGTTGCAAAGCAGTACTTC. This sequence encodes CASRGVEVAKQYF.

This CDR3 is CASSQVKDRGRLDYGYTF. CDR3 DNA sequence: TGTGCCAGCAGCCAAGTGAAGGACAGGGGGCGCCTGGACTATGGCTACACCTTC. The genes are TRBV14 and TRBJ1-2; 11 nucleotides align to TRBD1. The germline CDR1 and CDR2 sequences are SGHDN and FVKESK. The trim removed 1 base at V and 3 bases at J, leaving 10 bases unmatched. This CDR3 spans 18 amino acids.